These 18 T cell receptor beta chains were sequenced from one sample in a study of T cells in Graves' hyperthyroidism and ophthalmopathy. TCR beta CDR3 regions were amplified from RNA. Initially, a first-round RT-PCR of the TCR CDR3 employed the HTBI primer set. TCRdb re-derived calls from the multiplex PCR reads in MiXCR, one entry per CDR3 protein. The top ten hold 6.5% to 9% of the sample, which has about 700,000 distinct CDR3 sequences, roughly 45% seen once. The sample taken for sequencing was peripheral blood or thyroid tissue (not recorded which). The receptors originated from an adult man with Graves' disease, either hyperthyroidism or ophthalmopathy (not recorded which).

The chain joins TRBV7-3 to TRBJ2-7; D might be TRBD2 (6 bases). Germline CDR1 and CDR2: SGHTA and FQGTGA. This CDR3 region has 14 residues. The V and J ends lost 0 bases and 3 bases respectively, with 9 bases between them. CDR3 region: CASSLTGGDYEQYF. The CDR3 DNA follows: TGTGCCAGCAGCTTAACTGGAGGGGACTACGAGCAGTACTTC.

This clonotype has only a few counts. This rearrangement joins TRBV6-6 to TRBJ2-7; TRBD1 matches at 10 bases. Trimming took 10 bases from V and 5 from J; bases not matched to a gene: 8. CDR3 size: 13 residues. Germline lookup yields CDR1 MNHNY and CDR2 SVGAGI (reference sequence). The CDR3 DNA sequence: TGTGCCATCACGGGGACAGGGGCCCACGAGCAGTACTTC. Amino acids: CAITGTGAHEQYF.

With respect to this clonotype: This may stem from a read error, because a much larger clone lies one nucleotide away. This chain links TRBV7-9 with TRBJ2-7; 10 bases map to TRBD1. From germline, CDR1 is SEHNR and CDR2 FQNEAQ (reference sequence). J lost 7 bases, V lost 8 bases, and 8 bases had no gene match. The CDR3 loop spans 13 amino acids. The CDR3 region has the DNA TGTGCCAGCGGCCCAAGACAGGGGGCAGAGCAGTACTTC. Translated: CASGPRQGAEQYF.

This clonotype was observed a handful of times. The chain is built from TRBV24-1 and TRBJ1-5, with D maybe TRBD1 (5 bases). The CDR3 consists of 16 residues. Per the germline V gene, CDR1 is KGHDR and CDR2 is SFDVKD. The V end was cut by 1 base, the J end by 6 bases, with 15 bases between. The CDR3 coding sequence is TGTGCCACCAGTGATTTTAGGGGCTTAGGCAGTCAGCCCCAGCATTTT. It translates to CATSDFRGLGSQPQHF.

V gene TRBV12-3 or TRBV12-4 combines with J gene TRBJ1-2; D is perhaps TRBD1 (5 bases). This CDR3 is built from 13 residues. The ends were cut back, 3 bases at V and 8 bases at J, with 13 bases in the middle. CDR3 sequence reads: CASSFKPGGGYTF. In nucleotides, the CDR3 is TGTGCCAGCAGTTTCAAGCCTGGGGGGGGCTACACCTTC.

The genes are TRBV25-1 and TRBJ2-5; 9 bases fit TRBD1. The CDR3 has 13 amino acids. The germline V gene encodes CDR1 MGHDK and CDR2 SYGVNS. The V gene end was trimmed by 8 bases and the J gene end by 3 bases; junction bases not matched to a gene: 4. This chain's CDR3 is CASSGTGKETQYF. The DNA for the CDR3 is TGTGCCAGCTCGGGGACAGGGAAAGAGACCCAGTACTTC.

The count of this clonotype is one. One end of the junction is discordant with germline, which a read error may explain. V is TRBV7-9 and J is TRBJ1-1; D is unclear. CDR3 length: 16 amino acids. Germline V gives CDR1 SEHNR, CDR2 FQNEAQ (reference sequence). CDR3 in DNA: TGTGCCAGCAGCTTGTGCCAGGAGATTCAGAACACCGAAGCTTTCTTT. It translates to CASSLCQEIQNTEAFF. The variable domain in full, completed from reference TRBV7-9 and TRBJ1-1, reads DTGVSQNPRHKITKRGQNVTFRCDPISEHNRLYWYRQTLGQGPEFLTYFQNEAQLEKSRLLSDRFSAERPKGSFSTLEIQRTEQGDSAMYLCASSLCQEIQNTEAFFGQGTRLTVV.

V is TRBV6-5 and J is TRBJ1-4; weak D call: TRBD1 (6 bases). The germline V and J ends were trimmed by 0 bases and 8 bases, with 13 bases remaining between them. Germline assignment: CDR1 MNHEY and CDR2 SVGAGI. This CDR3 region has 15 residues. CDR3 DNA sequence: TGTGCCAGCAGTTACTCGGGGGGCGCAGACGAAAAACTGTTTTTT. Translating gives CASSYSGGADEKLFF.

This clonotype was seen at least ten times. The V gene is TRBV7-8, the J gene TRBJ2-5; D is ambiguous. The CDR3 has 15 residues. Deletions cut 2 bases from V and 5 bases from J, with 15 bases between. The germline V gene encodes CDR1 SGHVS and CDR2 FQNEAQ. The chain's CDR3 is CASSLRGVALETQYF. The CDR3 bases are TGTGCCAGCAGCTTAAGAGGCGTAGCCCTGGAGACCCAGTACTTC.

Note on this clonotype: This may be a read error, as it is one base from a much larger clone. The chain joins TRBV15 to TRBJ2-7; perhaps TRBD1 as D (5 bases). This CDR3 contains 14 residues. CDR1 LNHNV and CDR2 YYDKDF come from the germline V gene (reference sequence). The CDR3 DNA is TGTGCCACCAGCAGTCAGGGTTTTTCCTACGGGCAGTACTTC. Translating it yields CATSSQGFSYGQYF.

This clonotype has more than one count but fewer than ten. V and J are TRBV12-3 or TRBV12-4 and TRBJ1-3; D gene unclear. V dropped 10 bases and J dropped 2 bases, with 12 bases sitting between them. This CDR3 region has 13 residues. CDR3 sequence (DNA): TGTGCCACCCTCGCCCCCGCTGGAAACACCATATATTTT. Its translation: CATLAPAGNTIYF.

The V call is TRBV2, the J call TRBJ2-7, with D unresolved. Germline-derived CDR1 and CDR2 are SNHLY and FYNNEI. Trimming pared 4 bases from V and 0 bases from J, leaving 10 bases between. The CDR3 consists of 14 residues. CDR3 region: CASSVGIYSYEQYF. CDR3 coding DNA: TGTGCCAGCAGTGTAGGGATATACTCCTACGAGCAGTACTTC.

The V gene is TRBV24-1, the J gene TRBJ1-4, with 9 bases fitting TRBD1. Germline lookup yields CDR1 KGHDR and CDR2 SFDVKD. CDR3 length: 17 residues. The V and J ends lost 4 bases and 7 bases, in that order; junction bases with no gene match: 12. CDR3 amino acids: CATSEAGTGISSEKLFF. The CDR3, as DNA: TGTGCCACCAGTGAGGCCGGGACAGGGATCTCTAGTGAAAAACTGTTTTTT.

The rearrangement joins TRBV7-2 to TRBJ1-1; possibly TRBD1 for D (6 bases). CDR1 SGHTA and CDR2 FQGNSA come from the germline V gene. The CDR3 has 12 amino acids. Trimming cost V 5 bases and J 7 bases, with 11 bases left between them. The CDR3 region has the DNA TGTGCCAGCAGCCCCGGACAGCTTGAAGCTTTCTTT. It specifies CASSPGQLEAFF.

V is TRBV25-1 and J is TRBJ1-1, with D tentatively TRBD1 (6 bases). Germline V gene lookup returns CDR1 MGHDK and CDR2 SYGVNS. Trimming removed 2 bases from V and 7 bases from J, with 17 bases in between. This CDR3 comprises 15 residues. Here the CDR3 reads CASSENRALNDEAFF. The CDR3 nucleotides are TGTGCCAGCAGTGAAAACAGGGCTCTGAACGATGAAGCTTTCTTT. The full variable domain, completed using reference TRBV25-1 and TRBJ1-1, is EADIYQTPRYLVIGTGKKITLECSQTMGHDKMYWYQQDPGMELHLIHYSYGVNSTEKGDLSSESTVSRIRTEHFPLTLESARPSHTSQYLCASSENRALNDEAFFGQGTRLTVV.

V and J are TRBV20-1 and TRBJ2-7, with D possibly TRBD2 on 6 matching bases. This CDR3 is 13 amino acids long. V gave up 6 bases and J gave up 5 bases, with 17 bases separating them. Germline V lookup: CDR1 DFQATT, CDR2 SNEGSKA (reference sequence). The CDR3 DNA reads TGCAGTGCCACACTAGCAAGTAATGACGAGCAGTACTTC. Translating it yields CSATLASNDEQYF.

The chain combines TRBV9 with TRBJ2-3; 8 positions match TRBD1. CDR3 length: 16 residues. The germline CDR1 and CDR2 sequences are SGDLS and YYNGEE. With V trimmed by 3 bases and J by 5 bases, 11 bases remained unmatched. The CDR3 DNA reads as TGTGCCAGCAGCGGGATGGGACAGGCGGCCGGAGATACGCAGTATTTT. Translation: CASSGMGQAAGDTQYF.

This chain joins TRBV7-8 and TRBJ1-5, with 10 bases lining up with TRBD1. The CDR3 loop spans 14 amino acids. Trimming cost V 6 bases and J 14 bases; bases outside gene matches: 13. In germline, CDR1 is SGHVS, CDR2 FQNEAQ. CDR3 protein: CASSPTGQGFYEHF. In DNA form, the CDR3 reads TGTGCCAGCAGTCCGACGGGACAGGGGTTTTACGAGCATTTT.